These T cell receptor beta chains were read from a single sample in a study of CD8 T cells in Susac syndrome. Using its own MiXCR run on the immunoSEQ multiplex PCR reads, TCRdb lists one record per CDR3 protein. The sample yields some 65,000 distinct CDR3 sequences, roughly 94% seen once. The source material was CD8+ T cells from PBMCs. These TCRs come from a human donor with multiple sclerosis. The CDR3 runs from the conserved cysteine through the conserved F or W. A D gene is named only where the DNA matches it firmly. Clone size is stated in some rows and not others, as once, few, many or a class when expanded.

>TRBV3-1|TRBD1|-|TRBJ2-1
TGTGCCAGCAGCCTTTCTCCAGGGGGAGACTGGAGCTACAATGAGCAGTTCTTC
CASSLSPGGDWSYNEQFF
>TRBV20-1|TRBD1|-|TRBJ2-5
TGCAGTGCCCTCCACCCGACAGGGGGAGAGACCCAGTACTTC
CSALHPTGGETQYF
>TRBV20-1|-|-|TRBJ2-7
TGCAGTGCTAGTCGGGGGAGGAACGACGAGCAGTACTTC
CSASRGRNDEQYF
>TRBV9|-|-|TRBJ1-1
TGTGCCAGCAGCTATGGGACCTCGGGCACTGAAGCTTTCTTT
CASSYGTSGTEAFF
>TRBV11-1|-|-|TRBJ2-5
TGTGCCAGCAGCTTAGTTCCTGAGGGGCCCCAAGAGACCCAGTACTTC
CASSLVPEGPQETQYF
>TRBV11-2|TRBD2|-|TRBJ2-3
TGTGCCAGCAGCCCCCTCTTTGCCGGGGGGTCTAGCACAGATACGCAGTATTTT
CASSPLFAGGSSTDTQYF
>TRBV29-1|-|-|TRBJ1-1
TGCAGCGTTGATGTAGACCCGGCTACCCTGAACACTGAAGCTTTCTTT
CSVDVDPATLNTEAFF
>TRBV12-3/TRBV12-4|TRBD1|few|TRBJ1-1
TGTGCCAGCAGCCAGGGGGGGGAAGCTTTCTTT
CASSQGGEAFF
>TRBV6-2/TRBV6-3|-|-|TRBJ1-2
TGTGCCAGCCTACCTTGGGGGCAGGAGACCAACTATGGCTACACCTTC
CASLPWGQETNYGYTF
>TRBV7-8|TRBD2|-|TRBJ2-3
TGTGCCAGCGAAACGGGGACTACCCGCCGGGATACGCAGTATTTT
CASETGTTRRDTQYF
>TRBV18|TRBD2|-|TRBJ2-5
TGTGCCAGCTCCGAGGGACTAGCAGAAGAGACCCAGTACTTC
CASSEGLAEETQYF
>TRBV4-3|-|-|TRBJ1-1
TGCGCCAGCAGCCAAGGCGCCTCGAGGGGAGATGAAGCTTTCTTT
CASSQGASRGDEAFF
>TRBV2|-|once|TRBJ2-5
TGTGCCAGCAGTCAATCCAAAACGGGGAGTGGAGAGACCCAGTACTTC
CASSQSKTGSGETQYF
>TRBV27|-|-|TRBJ2-7
TGTGCCAGCAACTCCGCCTACGAGCAGTACTTC
CASNSAYEQYF
>TRBV19|TRBD2|once|TRBJ2-1
TGTGCCAGTAGCCCTTCTAGCGGCTACAATGAGCAGTTCTTC
CASSPSSGYNEQFF
>TRBV15|-|-|TRBJ1-4
TGTGCCACCAGGGGTTTGGAAAAACTGTTTTTT
CATRGLEKLFF
>TRBV30|-|few|TRBJ2-7
TGTGCCTGGAGTCCGGGACTCTCATCCTACGAGCAGTACTTC
CAWSPGLSSYEQYF
>TRBV7-9|-|-|TRBJ2-7
TGTGCCAGCAGCTCCCTGATATACTACGAGCAGTACTTC
CASSSLIYYEQYF
>TRBV4-3|-|-|TRBJ1-1
TGCGCCAGCAGCCAACGGGGGACTGAAGCTTTCTTT
CASSQRGTEAFF
>TRBV24-1|-|once|TRBJ1-5
TGTGCCACCAGTGACCAGGGTTCACCCCAGCATTTT
CATSDQGSPQHF
>TRBV25-1|-|-|TRBJ2-1
TGTGCCAGCAGTGTACAGGGTTTCTCCTACAATGAGCAGTTCTTC
CASSVQGFSYNEQFF
>TRBV20-1|-|-|TRBJ2-1
TGCAGTGCTAGGGGGGTTGGGAATGAGCAGTTCTTC
CSARGVGNEQFF
>TRBV20-1|-|-|TRBJ1-5
TGCAGTGCTAGATCCCCGCCCGGCGGAGGCAACAATCAGCCCCAGCATTTT
CSARSPPGGGNNQPQHF
>TRBV7-3|-|-|TRBJ2-1
TGTGCCAGCAGCTTTGGACTGTCAGAATACAATGAGCAGTTCTTC
CASSFGLSEYNEQFF
>TRBV4-2|-|-|TRBJ2-7
TGTGCCAGCAGCCAAGTTTCCTCTACAAAGGAACAGTACTTC
CASSQVSSTKEQYF
>TRBV20-1|-|-|TRBJ2-7
TGCAGTGCTAGAGATATGGTACAGGCGAGCTCCTACGAGCAGTACTTC
CSARDMVQASSYEQYF
>TRBV7-8|-|-|TRBJ2-7
TGTGCCAGCAGCTTAGGGCTTGGAGGGAACGAGCAGTACTTC
CASSLGLGGNEQYF
>TRBV27|TRBD1|-|TRBJ1-5
TGTGCCAGCAGTTTAGGGGGACAGAGGAATCAGCCCCAGCATTTT
CASSLGGQRNQPQHF
>TRBV7-9|-|-|TRBJ2-3
TGTGCCAGCAGCCTCCGCGATACAGATACGCAGTATTTT
CASSLRDTDTQYF
>TRBV12-3/TRBV12-4|-|-|TRBJ1-2
TGTGCCAGCAGTCCGGGCCAGTATGGCTACACCTTC
CASSPGQYGYTF
>TRBV30|TRBD2|-|TRBJ2-3
TGTGCCTGGAGTGTACCCGGCCTTAGCGGGGGAGAGGTAGATACGCAGTATTTT
CAWSVPGLSGGEVDTQYF
>TRBV20-1|TRBD2|-|TRBJ2-5
TGCAGTGCTAGCGAGGGGACTAGCGGGGCCCGGGGGCGGTACCAAGAGACCCAGTACTTC
CSASEGTSGARGRYQETQYF
>TRBV19|-|-|TRBJ1-1
TGTGCCAGTACCTCCATGGAAGGGGCGGTTGAAGCTTTCTTT
CASTSMEGAVEAFF
>TRBV20-1|-|-|TRBJ2-1
TGCAGTGCTAGAGTAGCAAGCTCCTACAATGAGCAGTTCTTC
CSARVASSYNEQFF
>TRBV9|-|-|TRBJ2-7
TGTGCCAGCAGCGTGGGGGGCTCCACCTACGAGCAGTACTTC
CASSVGGSTYEQYF
>TRBV9|TRBD1|once|TRBJ2-7
TGTGCCAGCAGCGTAGTGGGGACAGGGGAATTCGAGCAGTACTTC
CASSVVGTGEFEQYF
>TRBV25-1|-|-|TRBJ1-4
TGTGCCAGCAGTGAACTGGAGGAGGATGAAAAACTGTTTTTT
CASSELEEDEKLFF
>TRBV27|TRBD1|-|TRBJ2-7
TGTGCCAGCAGTTTAACCGGGACAGGGTTCTACGAGCAGTACTTC
CASSLTGTGFYEQYF
>TRBV12-3/TRBV12-4|TRBD1|-|TRBJ2-5
TGTGCCAGCAGGGACAGGGGAGAGACCCAGTACTTC
CASRDRGETQYF
>TRBV27|-|-|TRBJ2-1
TGTGCCAGCAGTTTAAAGCCAAATGAGCAGTTCTTC
CASSLKPNEQFF
>TRBV15|-|-|TRBJ1-1
TGTGCCACCCAAACAGGGAACACTGAAGCTTTCTTT
CATQTGNTEAFF
>TRBV29-1|-|-|TRBJ1-2
TGCAGCGTCGAGGGATGGGGGGCTTTAAACTATGGCTACACCTTC
CSVEGWGALNYGYTF
>TRBV7-2|-|-|TRBJ2-1
TGTGCCAGCAGCACCCCATACAATGAGCAGTTCTTC
CASSTPYNEQFF
>TRBV12-3/TRBV12-4|-|-|TRBJ2-7
TGTGCCAGCAGTTTAGCGAGGGGCGTGAAGAAGTACGAGCAGTACTTC
CASSLARGVKKYEQYF
>TRBV2|-|-|TRBJ2-5
TGTGCCAGCAGACTGGGACATCAAGAGACCCAGTACTTC
CASRLGHQETQYF
>TRBV7-2|TRBD1|-|TRBJ1-2
TGTGCCAGCAGCTTGGACAGGGCCTCCTATGGCTACACCTTC
CASSLDRASYGYTF
>TRBV4-3|TRBD1|-|TRBJ1-2
TGCGCCAGCAGCCAAGTGGGGACAGGGAATGGCTACACCTTC
CASSQVGTGNGYTF
>TRBV7-9|TRBD1|-|TRBJ2-7
TGTGCCAGCAGTCTCACAGGGGGCGTCGAGCAGTACTTC
CASSLTGGVEQYF
>TRBV19|-|-|TRBJ2-7
TGTGCCAGTAGCGACGGAGCCTACGGGCAGTACTTC
CASSDGAYGQYF
>TRBV4-1|-|-|TRBJ1-2
TGCGCCAGCAGCCAAGCGAGGACAGCAATAGAAACCAACTATGGCTACACCTTC
CASSQARTAIETNYGYTF
>TRBV7-9|TRBD2|-|TRBJ2-1
TGTGCCAGCAGCTTAGGGGTCGTGCGGGAGGGCCCCAATGAGCAGTTCTTC
CASSLGVVREGPNEQFF
>TRBV3-1|-|once|TRBJ2-5
TGTGCCAGCAGCCCGTATCCTGGTGAGACCCAGTACTTC
CASSPYPGETQYF
>TRBV3-1|TRBD1|-|TRBJ1-2
TGTGCCAGCAGCCCCATACCCGGGACAGGGGTTAACTATGGCTACACCTTC
CASSPIPGTGVNYGYTF
>TRBV7-7|-|-|TRBJ2-3
TGTGCCAGCAGCCAGGGGGGTAACCCAGATACGCAGTATTTT
CASSQGGNPDTQYF
>TRBV20-1|-|-|TRBJ2-1
TGCAGTGCTAGTTCCCGCAATGAGCAGTTCTTC
CSASSRNEQFF
>TRBV4-1|TRBD1|once|TRBJ2-7
TGCGCCAGCAGCCAACGACAGGGCGGCGACGAGCAGTACTTC
CASSQRQGGDEQYF
>TRBV7-9|-|-|TRBJ2-3
TGTGCCAGCAGCTTAACGACGTTGATGACAGATACGCAGTATTTT
CASSLTTLMTDTQYF
>TRBV20-1|-|few|TRBJ2-1
TGCAGTGCTAGTGATGGAGTGAGCTCCTACAATGAGCAGTTCTTC
CSASDGVSSYNEQFF